The source of this T cell receptor beta chain is a study of blood T cell repertoires in COVID-19. As for the study in general: Samples taken during acute and convalescent COVID-19 were collected in the United States, Italy and Spain.

Assay: immunoSEQ multiplex PCR; the TCRdb copy retains only in-frame clones and omits some. The profile covers roughly 150,000 clones, with 88% appearing a single time and roughly 2% taken by the ten largest. The CDR3 is 13 amino acids. Germline V lookup: CDR1 MNHNS, CDR2 SASEGT. The V and J ends lost 2 bases and 7 bases respectively, with 11 bases between them. This clonotype was sampled from a man between 50 and 59 years old who had recovered from COVID-19. The chain links TRBV6-1 to TRBJ1-1; D gene unclear. The sequenced sample consisted of peripheral blood. Written as DNA, the CDR3 is TGTGCCAGCAGTGAACGGTTTATAGATGAAGCTTTCTTT. It translates to CASSERFIDEAFF.